Listed below are T cell receptor beta chains from one sample, sequenced in a study of T cell changes during pregnancy in multiple sclerosis. Clones were sequenced by immunoSEQ multiplex PCR, and TCRdb holds only the in-frame ones, with some missing. The sample holds tens of thousands of clones, around 92% seen once. Sequencing was performed on CD4+ T cells from peripheral blood mononuclear cells, taken in the third trimester of pregnancy. These TCRs come from a female donor in good health, enrolled as a control in a pregnancy study. Both conserved end residues are part of each CDR3. D genes are given only for firm matches. Some rows have no size entry. The others give once, few or many, or a class for an expanded clone.

d_call: .; j_call: TRBJ1-2; v_call: TRBV4-2; clone_size: .; cdr3_aa: CASSQDLTGLYGYTF; cdr3_nt: TGTGCCAGCAGCCAAGACCTGACGGGACTTTATGGCTACACCTTC
d_call: TRBD1; j_call: TRBJ2-7; v_call: TRBV2; clone_size: .; cdr3_aa: CASSPRQGADEQYF; cdr3_nt: TGTGCCAGCAGCCCCCGCCAGGGGGCGGACGAGCAGTACTTC
d_call: .; j_call: TRBJ2-7; v_call: TRBV15; clone_size: .; cdr3_aa: CATSRDSGRDHEQYF; cdr3_nt: TGTGCCACCAGCAGAGATAGCGGCAGGGACCACGAGCAGTACTTC
d_call: .; j_call: TRBJ2-6; v_call: TRBV7-2; clone_size: .; cdr3_aa: CASSLDGSGANVLTF; cdr3_nt: TGTGCCAGCAGCTTAGACGGGTCTGGGGCCAACGTCCTGACTTTC
d_call: .; j_call: TRBJ2-7; v_call: TRBV7-6; clone_size: .; cdr3_aa: CASSPRGSYEQYF; cdr3_nt: TGTGCCAGCAGCCCCAGGGGCTCCTACGAGCAGTACTTC
d_call: .; j_call: TRBJ1-3; v_call: TRBV30; clone_size: .; cdr3_aa: CAWTPYSGNTIYF; cdr3_nt: TGTGCCTGGACTCCCTACTCTGGAAACACCATATATTTT
d_call: .; j_call: TRBJ1-4; v_call: TRBV5-8; clone_size: few; cdr3_aa: CASSLGAGNIGNEKLFF; cdr3_nt: TGTGCCAGCAGCTTGGGGGCAGGGAATATAGGGAATGAAAAACTGTTTTTT
d_call: .; j_call: TRBJ2-7; v_call: TRBV20-1; clone_size: .; cdr3_aa: CSARDNYEQYF; cdr3_nt: TGCAGTGCTAGAGATAACTACGAGCAGTACTTC
d_call: TRBD2; j_call: TRBJ2-7; v_call: TRBV28; clone_size: once; cdr3_aa: CATLAGGPYEQYF; cdr3_nt: TGTGCCACACTAGCGGGGGGACCCTACGAGCAGTACTTC
d_call: .; j_call: TRBJ2-2; v_call: TRBV2; clone_size: .; cdr3_aa: CASSKSARELFF; cdr3_nt: TGTGCCAGCAGTAAAAGCGCTCGGGAGCTGTTTTTT
d_call: TRBD2; j_call: TRBJ2-1; v_call: TRBV10-2; clone_size: .; cdr3_aa: CASSGLAGGNEQFF; cdr3_nt: TGCGCCAGCAGTGGACTAGCGGGAGGCAATGAGCAGTTCTTC
d_call: TRBD1; j_call: TRBJ2-7; v_call: TRBV14; clone_size: .; cdr3_aa: CASSHRTGPYEQYF; cdr3_nt: TGTGCCAGCAGCCACAGGACAGGGCCCTACGAGCAGTACTTC
d_call: .; j_call: TRBJ1-2; v_call: TRBV7-8; clone_size: .; cdr3_aa: CASSLGAILTGSPNYGYTF; cdr3_nt: TGTGCCAGCAGCTTAGGGGCCATATTAACAGGGTCTCCTAACTATGGCTACACCTTC
d_call: TRBD1; j_call: TRBJ2-3; v_call: TRBV7-9; clone_size: .; cdr3_aa: CASSPRTGGVRGFTDTQYF; cdr3_nt: TGTGCCAGCAGCCCTCGGACAGGGGGAGTGAGGGGATTCACAGATACGCAGTATTTT
d_call: TRBD2; j_call: TRBJ2-3; v_call: TRBV19; clone_size: .; cdr3_aa: CASNGGTRGPDTQYF; cdr3_nt: TGTGCCAGTAATGGGGGGACTAGAGGCCCGGATACGCAGTATTTT
d_call: .; j_call: TRBJ2-2; v_call: TRBV7-3; clone_size: .; cdr3_aa: CASSLLGQGTGELFF; cdr3_nt: TGTGCCAGCAGCTTATTAGGGCAGGGCACCGGGGAGCTGTTTTTT
d_call: .; j_call: TRBJ1-2; v_call: TRBV4-3; clone_size: .; cdr3_aa: CASSQGAYQGRRYGYTF; cdr3_nt: TGCGCCAGCAGCCAAGGGGCCTATCAGGGGCGGAGGTATGGCTACACCTTC
d_call: .; j_call: TRBJ1-2; v_call: TRBV19; clone_size: few; cdr3_aa: CASDGSPAHGYTF; cdr3_nt: TGTGCCAGCGACGGGTCACCTGCCCATGGCTACACCTTC
d_call: .; j_call: TRBJ1-5; v_call: TRBV27; clone_size: .; cdr3_aa: CASSARGLSNQPQHF; cdr3_nt: TGTGCCAGCAGTGCCAGGGGTCTTAGCAATCAGCCCCAGCATTTT
d_call: TRBD1; j_call: TRBJ1-1; v_call: TRBV7-9; clone_size: medium-sized; cdr3_aa: CASSLQGDTEAFF; cdr3_nt: TGTGCCAGCAGCTTACAGGGGGACACTGAAGCTTTCTTT
d_call: .; j_call: TRBJ1-6; v_call: TRBV18; clone_size: .; cdr3_aa: CASSPNKQDNSPLHF; cdr3_nt: TGTGCCAGCTCACCGAACAAACAGGATAATTCACCCCTCCACTTT
d_call: .; j_call: TRBJ1-2; v_call: TRBV11-1; clone_size: .; cdr3_aa: CASSLWSGDGYTF; cdr3_nt: TGTGCCAGCAGCTTATGGTCGGGGGATGGCTACACCTTC
d_call: .; j_call: TRBJ1-6; v_call: TRBV5-1; clone_size: once; cdr3_aa: CASSLGARADNSPLHF; cdr3_nt: TGCGCCAGCAGCTTGGGGGCCCGCGCTGATAATTCACCCCTCCACTTT
d_call: TRBD2; j_call: TRBJ2-7; v_call: TRBV5-6; clone_size: .; cdr3_aa: CASSFSSGGFYEQYF; cdr3_nt: TGTGCCAGCAGCTTCTCTAGCGGGGGCTTTTACGAGCAGTACTTC
d_call: .; j_call: TRBJ1-6; v_call: TRBV30; clone_size: .; cdr3_aa: CAWSSTGNSPLHF; cdr3_nt: TGTGCCTGGAGTTCAACGGGGAATTCACCCCTCCACTTT
d_call: TRBD2; j_call: TRBJ2-5; v_call: TRBV4-3; clone_size: .; cdr3_aa: CASSQGSGGEETQYF; cdr3_nt: TGCGCCAGCAGCCAAGGTTCCGGGGGGGAGGAGACCCAGTACTTC
d_call: TRBD1; j_call: TRBJ1-1; v_call: TRBV18; clone_size: .; cdr3_aa: CASSPSRGVTEAFF; cdr3_nt: TGTGCCAGCTCACCTTCCAGGGGGGTTACTGAAGCTTTCTTT
d_call: .; j_call: TRBJ1-3; v_call: TRBV7-2; clone_size: .; cdr3_aa: CASSTLSGYSGNTIYF; cdr3_nt: TGTGCCAGCAGTACCCTCTCAGGGTACTCTGGAAACACCATATATTTT
d_call: TRBD1; j_call: TRBJ2-5; v_call: TRBV15; clone_size: .; cdr3_aa: CATSGLDRGAETQYF; cdr3_nt: TGTGCCACCAGCGGCCTTGACAGGGGTGCGGAGACCCAGTACTTC
d_call: TRBD1; j_call: TRBJ1-5; v_call: TRBV30; clone_size: .; cdr3_aa: CAWGTGTNQPQHF; cdr3_nt: TGTGCCTGGGGGACAGGGACCAATCAGCCCCAGCATTTT
d_call: .; j_call: TRBJ1-6; v_call: TRBV7-2; clone_size: .; cdr3_aa: CASSLVSSYNSPLHF; cdr3_nt: TGTGCCAGCAGCCTGGTGAGCTCCTATAATTCACCCCTCCACTTT
d_call: .; j_call: TRBJ2-7; v_call: TRBV4-1; clone_size: .; cdr3_aa: CASSQVGGEQYF; cdr3_nt: TGCGCCAGCAGCCAAGTCGGGGGTGAGCAGTACTTC
d_call: .; j_call: TRBJ1-1; v_call: TRBV28; clone_size: .; cdr3_aa: CASSPTGPPLEAFF; cdr3_nt: TGTGCCAGCAGCCCTACAGGGCCGCCTCTTGAAGCTTTCTTT
d_call: .; j_call: TRBJ1-2; v_call: TRBV5-1; clone_size: .; cdr3_aa: CASSLAGSSNYGYTF; cdr3_nt: TGCGCCAGCAGCTTGGCCGGGAGCTCTAACTATGGCTACACCTTC
d_call: TRBD1; j_call: TRBJ1-3; v_call: TRBV25-1; clone_size: .; cdr3_aa: CASSAPGTGAGNTIYF; cdr3_nt: TGTGCCAGCAGTGCGCCCGGGACAGGGGCTGGAAACACCATATATTTT
d_call: .; j_call: TRBJ1-6; v_call: TRBV5-6; clone_size: .; cdr3_aa: CASSLMGFDLLPPLHF; cdr3_nt: TGTGCCAGCAGCTTAATGGGCTTTGATCTCTTGCCACCCCTCCACTTT
d_call: .; j_call: TRBJ2-7; v_call: TRBV28; clone_size: .; cdr3_aa: CASTRGFDSYEQYF; cdr3_nt: TGTGCCAGCACGCGAGGGTTCGACTCCTACGAGCAGTACTTC
d_call: .; j_call: TRBJ1-6; v_call: TRBV5-1; clone_size: .; cdr3_aa: CASSMRGEGASPLHF; cdr3_nt: TGCGCCAGCAGCATGCGCGGAGAGGGAGCTTCACCCCTCCACTTT
d_call: TRBD2; j_call: TRBJ2-7; v_call: TRBV28; clone_size: .; cdr3_aa: CASSSHSGSSYEQYF; cdr3_nt: TGTGCCAGCAGTTCTCACAGCGGGAGCTCCTACGAGCAGTACTTC
d_call: TRBD2; j_call: TRBJ2-1; v_call: TRBV7-3; clone_size: .; cdr3_aa: CASSWGLAGGGEQFF; cdr3_nt: TGTGCCAGCAGCTGGGGACTAGCGGGGGGTGGTGAGCAGTTCTTC
d_call: .; j_call: TRBJ2-1; v_call: TRBV2; clone_size: .; cdr3_aa: CASLIFNEQFF; cdr3_nt: TGTGCCAGCCTAATTTTCAATGAGCAGTTCTTC
d_call: TRBD2; j_call: TRBJ2-3; v_call: TRBV9; clone_size: once; cdr3_aa: CASGGDADTQYF; cdr3_nt: TGTGCCAGCGGGGGGGACGCAGATACGCAGTATTTT
d_call: TRBD1; j_call: TRBJ1-6; v_call: TRBV9; clone_size: .; cdr3_aa: CASSVRGQVNSPLHF; cdr3_nt: TGTGCCAGCAGCGTAAGGGGACAGGTTAATTCACCCCTCCACTTT
d_call: .; j_call: TRBJ2-4; v_call: TRBV5-1; clone_size: .; cdr3_aa: CASSYRTPDIQYF; cdr3_nt: TGCGCCAGCAGCTACAGGACCCCAGACATTCAGTACTTC
d_call: .; j_call: TRBJ1-1; v_call: TRBV28; clone_size: .; cdr3_aa: CASSLQNTEAFF; cdr3_nt: TGTGCCAGCAGTTTACAGAACACTGAAGCTTTCTTT
d_call: TRBD1; j_call: TRBJ1-4; v_call: TRBV4-1; clone_size: .; cdr3_aa: CASSQTGGAGEKLFF; cdr3_nt: TGCGCCAGCAGCCAGACAGGGGGCGCCGGCGAAAAACTGTTTTTT
d_call: TRBD2; j_call: TRBJ2-7; v_call: TRBV2; clone_size: .; cdr3_aa: CASGGTSGYEQYF; cdr3_nt: TGTGCCAGCGGGGGGACTAGCGGCTACGAGCAGTACTTC
d_call: .; j_call: TRBJ2-7; v_call: TRBV7-3; clone_size: .; cdr3_aa: CASSSRRGVEQYF; cdr3_nt: TGTGCCAGCAGCTCGCGGCGGGGCGTCGAGCAGTACTTC
d_call: TRBD2; j_call: TRBJ2-7; v_call: TRBV7-2; clone_size: .; cdr3_aa: CASSLGRGSYEQYF; cdr3_nt: TGTGCCAGCAGCTTAGGGCGGGGGTCCTACGAGCAGTACTTC
d_call: .; j_call: TRBJ1-1; v_call: TRBV7-8; clone_size: .; cdr3_aa: CASSLSVRNTEAFF; cdr3_nt: TGTGCCAGCAGCTTAAGCGTCAGGAACACTGAAGCTTTCTTT
d_call: .; j_call: TRBJ2-5; v_call: TRBV5-1; clone_size: .; cdr3_aa: CASSRDLSGGVQETQYF; cdr3_nt: TGCGCCAGCAGTCGGGACTTAAGTGGCGGGGTCCAAGAGACCCAGTACTTC
d_call: .; j_call: TRBJ2-5; v_call: TRBV27; clone_size: .; cdr3_aa: CASSFSFQETQYF; cdr3_nt: TGTGCCAGCAGTTTCAGTTTCCAAGAGACCCAGTACTTC
d_call: .; j_call: TRBJ2-1; v_call: TRBV7-3; clone_size: .; cdr3_aa: CASSLTRANNEQFF; cdr3_nt: TGTGCCAGCAGCTTAACCAGGGCCAACAATGAGCAGTTCTTC
d_call: .; j_call: TRBJ1-6; v_call: TRBV7-6; clone_size: .; cdr3_aa: CASSTRQLRGFGGGSPLHF; cdr3_nt: TGTGCCAGCAGCACGCGACAGCTCAGGGGCTTTGGGGGTGGTTCACCCCTCCACTTT
d_call: TRBD1; j_call: TRBJ1-5; v_call: TRBV19; clone_size: .; cdr3_aa: CASSMGQGRSQPQHF; cdr3_nt: TGTGCCAGTAGTATGGGACAGGGCAGGAGTCAGCCCCAGCATTTT
d_call: TRBD1; j_call: TRBJ2-3; v_call: TRBV28; clone_size: .; cdr3_aa: CASLPGQAPVKQYF; cdr3_nt: TGTGCCAGCCTTCCTGGACAGGCTCCAGTTAAGCAGTATTTT